A single sample gave rise to the 3 T cell receptor beta chains below, sequenced in a study of shared clonotypes between healthy human individuals. Sequencing was performed with immunoSEQ multiplex PCR; in TCRdb, only in-frame clones are kept and a portion is missing. The sample yields 2 million to 2.5 million clones, around 95% seen once. The sample consisted of naive CD4+ T cells sorted from blood. Stated subset: CD45RA+ positively selected. The receptors were gathered from a man aged 18 to 29 in good health.

This chain uses TRBV7-8 with TRBJ2-1; D remains ambiguous. Germline V CDR1 and CDR2: SGHVS, FQNEAQ. With 0 bases removed from V and 0 bases from J, the gap between germline ends came to 12 bases. The CDR3 has 17 residues. CDR3: CASSLADRLTSYNEQFF. DNA of the CDR3: TGTGCCAGCAGCTTAGCCGACCGCCTGACCTCCTACAATGAGCAGTTCTTC.

The V and J genes are TRBV5-4 and TRBJ2-2, with no clear D. V lost 0 bases, J lost 4 bases, and 13 bases lay in between. CDR1 SGHNT and CDR2 YYREEE come from the germline V gene (reference sequence). The CDR3 has 16 amino acids. The CDR3 bases are TGTGCCAGCAGCTTGGCTCTAGGGTCTGGCACCGGGGAGCTGTTTTTT. This gives the protein CASSLALGSGTGELFF.

The J gene is TRBJ1-1, the V gene TRBV15, with 7 positions matching TRBD1. CDR1 and CDR2 (germline): LNHNV, YYDKDF (reference sequence). The CDR3 is made up of 15 amino acids. Unmatched junction bases numbered 4, after V lost 3 bases and J lost 0 bases. CDR3 loop: CATSRLGQLNTEAFF. DNA of the CDR3: TGTGCCACCAGCAGGTTGGGACAGCTGAACACTGAAGCTTTCTTT.